The count of the clone carrying this T cell receptor beta chain is one. Its antigen is unknown. Germline V lookup: CDR1 MNHNS, CDR2 SASEGT. This CDR3 spans 15 amino acids. J lost 4 bases, V lost 0 bases, and 2 bases had no gene match. This sample is part of a study of OX40 agonist ivuxolimab in advanced cancers. Study-level points and caveats: Some of the lowest clonal expansion was seen in partial responders at 0.1-3.0 mg/kg.

Only in-frame clones appear in the TCRdb table, and some are missing; sequencing was by immunoSEQ multiplex PCR. The table includes 70,000 to 90,000 clones, about 89% detected once. The material was CD4+ or CD8+ T cells sorted from blood, obtained in a trial of the OX40 agonist ivuxolimab. The source is an adult with an advanced solid tumor such as melanoma, head and neck, liver or kidney cancer. This chain uses TRBV6-1 with TRBJ1-2; 10 bases fit TRBD1. The CDR3: CASSEAGTGVYGYTF. The CDR3 DNA reads as TGTGCCAGCAGTGAAGCCGGGACAGGGGTCTATGGCTACACCTTC.